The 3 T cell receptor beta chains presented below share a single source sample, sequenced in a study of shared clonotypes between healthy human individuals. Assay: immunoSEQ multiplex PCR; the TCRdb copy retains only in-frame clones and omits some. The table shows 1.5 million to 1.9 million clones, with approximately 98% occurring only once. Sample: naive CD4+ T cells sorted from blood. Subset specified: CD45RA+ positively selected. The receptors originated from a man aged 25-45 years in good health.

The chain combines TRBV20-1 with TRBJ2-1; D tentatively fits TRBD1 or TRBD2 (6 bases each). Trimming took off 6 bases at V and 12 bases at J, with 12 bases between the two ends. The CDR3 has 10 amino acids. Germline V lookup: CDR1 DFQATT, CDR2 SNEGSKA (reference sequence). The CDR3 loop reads CSAVEGGQFF. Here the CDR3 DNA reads TGCAGTGCGGTAGAGGGGGGGCAGTTCTTC.

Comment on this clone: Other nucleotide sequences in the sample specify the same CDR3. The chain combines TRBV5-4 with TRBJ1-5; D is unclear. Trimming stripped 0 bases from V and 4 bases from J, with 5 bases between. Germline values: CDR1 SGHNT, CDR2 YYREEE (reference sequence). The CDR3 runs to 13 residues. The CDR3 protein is CASSLAGNQPQHF. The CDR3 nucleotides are TGTGCCAGCAGCTTGGCCGGTAATCAGCCCCAGCATTTT.

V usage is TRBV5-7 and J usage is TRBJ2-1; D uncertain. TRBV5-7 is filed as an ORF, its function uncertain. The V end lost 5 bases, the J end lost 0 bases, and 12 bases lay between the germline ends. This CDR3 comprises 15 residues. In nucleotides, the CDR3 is TGTGCCAGCAGGAAAACAGAAGCCTCCTACAATGAGCAGTTCTTC. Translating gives CASRKTEASYNEQFF.